A selection of T cell receptor beta chains follows, all from one sample in a study of blood T cells in healthy people across ages. A single record per CDR3 protein comes from TCRdb applying MiXCR to the 5' RACE reads. The sample carries around 870,000 distinct CDR3 sequences, under 35% recorded once. Sequenced material: blood. All receptors derive from a woman aged 80 or older in good health. Each CDR3 is given with its conserved first and last residue. A D gene is named only where the DNA matches it firmly. Clone sizes are given selectively: once, few, many, or a class where the clone is expanded.

16 TRBJ2-1 - many TRBV5-1 TGCGCCAGCAGTTACCCTCACAGGGACCTCTCCAATGAGCAGTTCTTC CASSYPHRDLSNEQFF
14 TRBJ2-7 - many TRBV5-1 TGCGCCAGCAGCTGGGGACAGATCGGAGGGGAGCAGTACTTC CASSWGQIGGEQYF
13 TRBJ1-2 TRBD1 many TRBV20-1 TGCAGTGCATCGGACAGGGGGCTTAATGGCTACACCTTC CSASDRGLNGYTF
16 TRBJ2-2 - few TRBV6-2/TRBV6-3 TGTGCCAGCAGTTACTCCCCCCCGAGGCTCTCCGGGGAGCTGTTTTTT CASSYSPPRLSGELFF
16 TRBJ2-1 - many TRBV11-2 TGTGCCAGCAGCTTAAGGATTGGTTTGGGGTCTGATGAGCAGTTCTTC CASSLRIGLGSDEQFF
17 TRBJ2-6 - many TRBV12-3/TRBV12-4 TGTGCCAGCAGTTTGCGTTTGGGTTTCTCTGGGGCCAACGTCCTGACTTTC CASSLRLGFSGANVLTF
15 TRBJ1-6 - few TRBV12-3/TRBV12-4 TGTGCCAGCACAGCTCGGAGCTCCTATAATTCACCCCTCCACTTT CASTARSSYNSPLHF
14 TRBJ1-2 - - TRBV6-7 TGTGCCAGCAAGGCAGGGCTATCAGGCTATGGCTACACCTTC CASKAGLSGYGYTF
15 TRBJ1-5 TRBD1 few TRBV10-3 TGTGCTGTTGGACAGGGAGGGTATAGCAATCAGCCCCAGCATTTT CAVGQGGYSNQPQHF
15 TRBJ2-7 TRBD2 many TRBV5-1 TGCGCCAGCAGCTTGAATCGTGCGGGGAGGGACGAGCAGTACTTC CASSLNRAGRDEQYF
12 TRBJ2-7 - - TRBV2 TGTGCCAGCAACCGAGACACCTACGAGCAGTACTTC CASNRDTYEQYF
18 TRBJ1-2 TRBD1 - TRBV5-1 TGCGCCAGCAGCTTTCCCGGACAGGGAAGCCGTCCTAACCATGGCTACACCTTC CASSFPGQGSRPNHGYTF
15 TRBJ2-5 - - TRBV5-8 TGTGCCGGACAGACAGGTCCGGGGTACCCCAATGAGCCGTACTTC CAGQTGPGYPNEPYF
11 TRBJ2-1 - many TRBV20-1 TGCAGTGCTAGAGAGAGAAAAAAACGGTTCTTC CSARERKKRFF
13 TRBJ2-1 TRBD2 many TRBV20-1 TGCAGTGCTCGGACTAGCGGGGCCAATGAGCAGTTCTTC CSARTSGANEQFF
15 TRBJ2-7 TRBD1 many TRBV7-2 TGTGCCAGCAGCTTGGTGGGGACAGGGCCTAGGGAGCAGTACTTC CASSLVGTGPREQYF
15 TRBJ2-7 - many TRBV6-2/TRBV6-3 TGTGCCAGCAGTTACCCGTGGAACAGCTCCTACGAGCAGTACTTC CASSYPWNSSYEQYF
17 TRBJ1-4 TRBD1 few TRBV6-6 TGTGCCAGCATGTCGGGACAGGGGGTTCGGGCTAATGAAAAACTGTTTTTT CASMSGQGVRANEKLFF
15 TRBJ2-7 - - TRBV5-4 TGTGCCAGCAGCATCCCCCGGGACCCCAGGCGCGAGCAGTACTTC CASSIPRDPRREQYF
14 TRBJ1-3 - - TRBV2 TGTGCCAGCAGTGGACGGAGCTCTGGAAACACCATATATTTT CASSGRSSGNTIYF
15 TRBJ2-1 TRBD2 - TRBV9 TGTGCCAGCGGCCCCCGAGCGGGACTAGGCAATGAGCAGTTCTTC CASGPRAGLGNEQFF
14 TRBJ2-7 TRBD1 - TRBV7-2 TGTGCCAGCAGTACGGGACAGGGTTTCTACGAGCAGTACTTC CASSTGQGFYEQYF
14 TRBJ1-1 - - TRBV29-1 TGCAGCGTCCTGATGTTGTCAGGGAGGACTGAAGCTTTCTTT CSVLMLSGRTEAFF
14 TRBJ2-3 - many TRBV7-9 TGTGCCAGCAGCTCCGGCGGGGTCGCAGATACGCAGTATTTT CASSSGGVADTQYF
12 TRBJ1-2 - - TRBV20-1 TGCAGTGCCAGACTGGGTTCGCGAGGCTACACCTTC CSARLGSRGYTF
14 TRBJ1-1 - many TRBV12-3/TRBV12-4 TGTGCCAGCAGACCCGACAGGATGAACACTGAAGCTTTCTTT CASRPDRMNTEAFF
13 TRBJ2-7 - once TRBV7-2 TGTGCCAGCAGCGACGTGGGAGGCTACGAGCAGTACTTC CASSDVGGYEQYF
13 TRBJ2-5 - many TRBV20-1 TGCAGTGCTATCTGGACGGGGCAAGAGACCCAGTACTTC CSAIWTGQETQYF
16 TRBJ1-4 - few TRBV18 TGTGCCAGCTCGCAGGACAGAACCGCAACTAATGAAAAACTGTTTTTT CASSQDRTATNEKLFF
11 TRBJ1-2 - few TRBV20-1 TGCAGTGCAGGGGACACCTATGGCTACACCTTC CSAGDTYGYTF
15 TRBJ2-7 - - TRBV20-1 TGCAGTGCTAGAGGGCCCCTCCAGGCCGCCCACGAGCAGTACTTC CSARGPLQAAHEQYF
12 TRBJ1-2 - many TRBV3-1 TGTGCCAGCTCGGGACAAAACTATGGCTACACCTTC CASSGQNYGYTF
14 TRBJ2-7 TRBD1 many TRBV7-2 TGTGCCAGCAGATCAGGGACAGGAAACTACGAGCAGTACTTC CASRSGTGNYEQYF
16 TRBJ2-3 TRBD1 many TRBV11-2 TGTGCCAGCAGCAAAAGGACAGGCCTGAGCACAGATACGCAGTATTTT CASSKRTGLSTDTQYF
15 TRBJ2-7 - many TRBV28 TGTGCCAGCAGTAGACCGGGACTCCGCTCCTACGAGCAGTACTTC CASSRPGLRSYEQYF
15 TRBJ2-1 TRBD1 many TRBV6-2/TRBV6-3 TGTGCCAGCAGCCCCCAGGGGGTAGGATACAATGAGCAGTTCTTC CASSPQGVGYNEQFF
18 TRBJ1-2 TRBD1 many TRBV6-6 TGTGCCAGCAGTTACGGAACCGGGACAGGGGCCGGAGACTATGGCTACACCTTC CASSYGTGTGAGDYGYTF
18 TRBJ2-7 TRBD1 - TRBV28 TGTGCCAGCAGCGGCGGACAGGGGGCGTTGGCGGTCGTCTACGAGCAGTACTTC CASSGGQGALAVVYEQYF
15 TRBJ2-4 TRBD2 many TRBV6-2/TRBV6-3 TGTGCCAGCAGTTTCCCCCCCGGTAGCGGGGGCCCTCAGTACTTC CASSFPPGSGGPQYF
14 TRBJ2-1 TRBD1 - TRBV20-1 TGCAGTGCCAGTCCGGGACAGGCTTACAATGAGCAGTTCTTC CSASPGQAYNEQFF
15 TRBJ2-2 - - TRBV6-2/TRBV6-3 TGTGCCAGCTCAGAGGAACAAACGAACACCGGGGAGCTGTTTTTT CASSEEQTNTGELFF
14 TRBJ2-3 TRBD1 many TRBV12-3/TRBV12-4 TGTGCCAGCAGTTCAGGGGGCCACACAGATACGCAGTATTTT CASSSGGHTDTQYF
15 TRBJ2-1 TRBD1 many TRBV5-1 TGCGCCAGCAGCCTGGCAGGGGACAGGTACAATGAGCAGTTCTTC CASSLAGDRYNEQFF
15 TRBJ1-5 - - TRBV20-1 TGCAGTGCTAGAGATCTGGCCCTCGGCAATCAGCCCCAGCATTTT CSARDLALGNQPQHF
15 TRBJ2-2 TRBD2 - TRBV6-2/TRBV6-3 TGTGCCAGCAGATACTCTAGCGGGGGCACCGGGGAGCTGTTTTTT CASRYSSGGTGELFF
19 TRBJ2-1 TRBD1 few TRBV18 TGTGCCAGCTCGCGTAGGGCAGGGGGTCCCACGGCCCCCTACAATGAGCAGTTCTTC CASSRRAGGPTAPYNEQFF
11 TRBJ2-1 - many TRBV6-2/TRBV6-3 TGTGCCAGCAACGAAGGTCCTGAGCAGTTCTTC CASNEGPEQFF
15 TRBJ2-1 TRBD2 - TRBV14 TGTGCCAGCAGCCAAGATTTCTCGGGAGGGGGTGAGCAGTTCTTC CASSQDFSGGGEQFF
16 TRBJ2-5 TRBD2 - TRBV20-1 TGCAGTGCTAGAGATTTGACTAGCGTCGGAAGGGAGACCCAGTACTTC CSARDLTSVGRETQYF
15 TRBJ2-1 TRBD2 few TRBV5-1 TGCGCCAGCAGCTTACTAGCGGGGGCGGCGAATGAGCAGTTCTTC CASSLLAGAANEQFF
13 TRBJ2-5 - - TRBV20-1 TGCAGTGCTCCTGGGCCCAGACAAGAGACCCAGTACTTC CSAPGPRQETQYF